The next 25 T cell receptor beta chains were all read from a single sample in a study of T cell changes during pregnancy in multiple sclerosis (dated by TCRdb to 2018 to 2020). Preparation of the library involved the immunoSEQ multiplex PCR assay. The table was pulled from immuneACCESS by TCRdb, which kept in-frame rearrangements only. Such tables lose some clones; where checked, under half of the loss comes from unresolved V genes, and the rest has no known cause. Recorded for this sample are about 65,000 clones; 85% to 95% of them occurred a single time. The ten top clones hold roughly 3.2% of the sample. Sequenced here: CD8+ T cells from peripheral blood mononuclear cells, sampled in the third trimester of pregnancy. The receptors derive from a female donor in good health, enrolled as a control in a pregnancy study.

This chain's CDR3 is CASSSVRGPPEAFF. The CDR3 nucleotides read TGTGCCAGCAGCTCGGTCAGGGGGCCTCCTGAAGCTTTCTTT. This sequence joins TRBV7-9 and TRBJ1-1, with TRBD1 identical over 8 bases. Germline V gene sequence: CDR1 SEHNR, CDR2 FQNEAQ (reference sequence). The CDR3 contains 14 residues. J gave up 6 bases and V 4 bases, and 7 bases lay outside the gene matches. Drawing the rest from reference TRBV7-9 and TRBJ1-1, the complete variable domain is DTGVSQNPRHKITKRGQNVTFRCDPISEHNRLYWYRQTLGQGPEFLTYFQNEAQLEKSRLLSDRFSAERPKGSFSTLEIQRTEQGDSAMYLCASSSVRGPPEAFFGQGTRLTVV.

The J gene is TRBJ2-1, the V gene TRBV4-1, with a tentative D call TRBD1 (5 bases). The V gene lost 1 base and the J gene lost 7 bases, with 8 bases spanning the gap. The CDR3 contains 13 residues. Germline CDR1 is MGHRA and CDR2 is YSYEKL. The CDR3 nucleotides are TGCGCCAGCAGCCAAGGTAGGGGAAATGAGCAGTTCTTC. It codes for CASSQGRGNEQFF.

The chain couples TRBV4-1 to TRBJ1-1, with TRBD1 matching over 7 bases. V gave up 7 bases and J gave up 5 bases; unmatched junction bases: 7. CDR3 length: 13 amino acids. Germline values: CDR1 MGHRA, CDR2 YSYEKL. The CDR3 spells CASTLQGWTEAFF. In DNA form, the CDR3 reads TGCGCCAGCACCTTACAGGGGTGGACTGAAGCTTTCTTT.

This rearrangement joins TRBV6-5 to TRBJ1-2, with D possibly being TRBD1 (6 bases). From germline, CDR1 is MNHEY and CDR2 SVGAGI. V lost 6 bases to trimming and J lost 4 bases, with 15 bases between them. This CDR3 has 14 residues. CDR3 region: CASSKEGQTYGYTF. CDR3 nucleotide sequence: TGTGCCAGCAGCAAAGAAGGACAGACCTATGGCTACACCTTC.

The chain recombines TRBV5-1 with TRBJ2-3; D is ambiguous. The germline V and J ends were trimmed by 4 bases and 2 bases, with 11 bases remaining between them. The length of the CDR3 is 14 residues. Germline CDR1 reads SGHRS; CDR2 reads YFSETQ. CDR3 DNA: TGCGCCAGCAGCCCCGCCGGTTACACAGATACGCAGTATTTT. Encoded protein: CASSPAGYTDTQYF.

This clone occurred a few times. The chain has TRBV6-6 and TRBJ1-1; the D gene is possibly TRBD1 (6 bases). V was clipped by 5 bases and J by 3 bases, with 16 bases between them. The CDR3 loop spans 15 amino acids. CDR1 is MNHNY and CDR2 is SVGAGI in the germline V gene (reference sequence). CDR3 region: CASSPTEGDHTEAFF. The DNA for the CDR3 is TGTGCCAGCAGTCCCACCGAGGGGGACCACACTGAAGCTTTCTTT.

The rearrangement uses TRBV6-5 and TRBJ1-2, with D perhaps matching TRBD1 (6 bases). The CDR3 covers 14 residues. V shed 6 bases and J shed 8 bases, with 19 bases lying between them. The germline V gene encodes CDR1 MNHEY and CDR2 SVGAGI. CDR3: CASSSTDRLSGYTF. The CDR3 coding sequence is TGTGCCAGCAGCTCGACCGACAGGCTCAGCGGCTACACCTTC.

The V gene is TRBV7-2, the J gene TRBJ2-3, with 7 positions matching TRBD1. The CDR3 contains 17 residues. With V trimmed by 5 bases and J by 2 bases, 13 bases remained unmatched. The V gene's germline CDR1 is SGHTA and CDR2 FQGNSA. CDR3 nucleotide sequence: TGTGCCAGCAGCCACACCACATTGGGACAGTACACAGATACGCAGTATTTT. This sequence encodes CASSHTTLGQYTDTQYF.

The V and J genes are TRBV7-9 and TRBJ2-3; D unclear. V dropped 8 bases and J dropped 2 bases, with 14 bases sitting between them. The CDR3 extends over 14 amino acids. CDR1 SEHNR and CDR2 FQNEAQ come from the germline V gene (reference sequence). DNA for the CDR3: TGTGCCAGCCAGTCTCCCGTCCCCACAGATACGCAGTATTTT. The encoded protein is CASQSPVPTDTQYF.

The rearrangement joins TRBV11-3 to TRBJ2-7; 9 bases are shared with TRBD1. Unmatched junction bases numbered 3, after V lost 3 bases and J lost 6 bases. The CDR3 length is 13 residues. Looked up from germline, CDR1 is SGHNT and CDR2 is YENEEA. CDR3 in DNA: TGTGCCAGCAGCTTTCGGACAGGGGTCGAGCAGTACTTC. Translating gives CASSFRTGVEQYF. The entire variable domain, with the rest obtained from reference TRBV11-3 and TRBJ2-7, is as follows: EAGVVQSPRYKIIEKKQPVAFWCNPISGHNTLYWYLQNLGQGPELLIRYENEEAVDDSQLPKDRFSAERLKGVDSTLKIQPAELGDSAVYLCASSFRTGVEQYFGPGTRLTVT.

The V gene is TRBV19, the J gene TRBJ2-1; D perhaps matches TRBD2 (6 bases). CDR1 and CDR2 from the germline V gene are LNHDA and SQIVND (reference sequence). This CDR3 region has 17 residues. Trimming took 0 bases from V and 3 from J, leaving 15 bases between them. CDR3 residues: CASSIEGGSRVYNEQFF. Written as DNA, the CDR3 is TGTGCCAGTAGTATAGAAGGAGGGTCCCGAGTCTACAATGAGCAGTTCTTC.

The CDR3 here is CASSQRTGTGYTF. DNA of the CDR3: TGCGCCAGCAGCCAACGGACAGGGACCGGCTACACCTTC. The chain uses TRBV4-3 and TRBJ1-2; TRBD1 agrees at 8 bases. The V gene's germline CDR1 is LGHNA and CDR2 YSLEER. V gave up 2 bases and J gave up 8 bases; unmatched junction bases: 4. The CDR3 is 13 amino acids.

The V and J genes are TRBV5-3 and TRBJ1-3; D gene uncertain. TRBV5-3 is recorded as an ORF, its role being uncertain. V was cut by 4 bases and J by 0 bases, with 14 bases left in between. The CDR3 loop spans 16 amino acids. The chain's CDR3 is CARSPVVSGSGNTIYF. The CDR3 nucleotides are TGTGCCAGAAGCCCGGTAGTGAGTGGCTCTGGAAACACCATATATTTT.

With regard to this clone: One end of the junction is discordant with germline, which a read error may explain. The V call is TRBV4-1, the J call TRBJ2-3; TRBD2 matches at 9 bases. CDR3 length: 17 residues. The germline V gene has CDR1 MGHRA and CDR2 YSYEKL. The CDR3 here is CASSKEGGGGEGNTQYF. The CDR3 DNA reads as TGCGCCAGCAGCAAAGAAGGCGGCGGGGGGGAAGGAAATACGCAGTATTTT.

This chain joins TRBV7-2 and TRBJ2-5; 15 bases agree with TRBD2. CDR1 is SGHTA, CDR2 FQGNSA, per germline. The CDR3 is made up of 19 amino acids. The V segment lost 5 bases and the J segment 0 bases; nucleotides outside the gene matches: 10. DNA for the CDR3: TGTGCCAGCAGCGGCAAGCCCGGGACTAGCGGGGGGTACCAAGAGACCCAGTACTTC. Translation: CASSGKPGTSGGYQETQYF.

The genes are TRBV30 and TRBJ1-1, with a weak D call TRBD1 (6 bases). Germline V gene sequence: CDR1 GTSNPN, CDR2 SVGIG (reference sequence). This CDR3 contains 14 residues. V was trimmed by 2 bases and J by 1 base, leaving 11 bases between them. CDR3 sequence: CAWSTGQRNTEAFF. The CDR3 DNA reads TGTGCCTGGAGTACAGGACAGAGGAACACTGAAGCTTTCTTT.

The chain links TRBV9 to TRBJ1-2; D not resolved. V gave up 2 bases and J gave up 6 bases, with 11 bases separating them. The length of the CDR3 is 13 residues. Germline V CDR1 and CDR2: SGDLS, YYNGEE. The DNA for the CDR3 is TGTGCCAGCAGCGTGTCGGTCGGTAATGGCTACACCTTC. Encoded protein: CASSVSVGNGYTF.

The J gene is TRBJ2-3, the V gene TRBV13, with 11 bases fitting TRBD2. CDR1 is PRHDT, CDR2 FYEKMQ, per germline (reference sequence). The CDR3 loop spans 16 amino acids. J lost 3 bases, V lost 4 bases, and 6 bases had no gene match. Written as DNA, the CDR3 is TGTGCCAGCAGCTCCTTAGCGGGGGGGCCGACAGATACGCAGTATTTT. Protein sequence: CASSSLAGGPTDTQYF.

The chain has TRBV4-1 and TRBJ2-5, with D tentatively TRBD2 (6 bases). Trimming shortened V by 3 bases and J by 2 bases, and 22 bases separated the two germline ends. Germline V gene lookup returns CDR1 MGHRA and CDR2 YSYEKL. The CDR3 is 18 residues long. In nucleotides, the CDR3 is TGCGCCAGCAGCCACCCCAGCTGGGGGGTACGGCTTCAAGAGACCCAGTACTTC. Protein sequence: CASSHPSWGVRLQETQYF.

This chain links TRBV2 with TRBJ1-5; a possible D gene is TRBD1 (6 bases). CDR1 SNHLY and CDR2 FYNNEI come from the germline V gene. There are 16 residues in the CDR3. Trimming removed 6 bases from V and 10 bases from J, with 25 bases in between. The CDR3 reads CASRQLGPRGVSPQHF. In nucleotides, the CDR3 is TGTGCCAGCAGACAACTCGGACCCAGGGGTGTCAGCCCCCAGCATTTT.

The genes are TRBV23-1 and TRBJ1-2; D possibly corresponds to TRBD1 (6 bases). TRBV23-1 is marked as an open reading frame, function uncertain. The V end lost 3 bases, the J end lost 0 bases, and 11 bases lay between the germline ends. There are 15 residues in the CDR3. CDR3 coding DNA: TGCGCCAGCAGTCATCCTAGACAGGCTAACTATGGCTACACCTTC. Translation: CASSHPRQANYGYTF.

V is TRBV9 and J is TRBJ2-7; 10 nucleotides match TRBD1. V lost 4 bases, J lost 6 bases, and 7 bases stayed unmatched. The CDR3 is made up of 14 amino acids. Looked up from germline, CDR1 is SGDLS and CDR2 is YYNGEE. CDR3 region: CASSLTGTGAEQYF. The CDR3 DNA reads as TGTGCCAGCAGCTTAACCGGGACAGGGGCCGAGCAGTACTTC.

The gene calls are TRBV7-2 and TRBJ1-4; 9 positions match TRBD1. Germline V gene lookup returns CDR1 SGHTA and CDR2 FQGNSA. V lost 1 base to trimming and J lost 8 bases; unmatched junction nucleotides: 8. The CDR3 has 16 amino acids. CDR3: CASSLEYGTGWEKLFF. The DNA for the CDR3 is TGTGCCAGCAGCTTAGAATACGGGACAGGGTGGGAAAAACTGTTTTTT.

The chain uses TRBV4-3 and TRBJ2-3; the match to TRBD2 covers 10 bases. Germline V gives CDR1 LGHNA, CDR2 YSLEER. J gave up 3 bases and V 0 bases, and 6 bases lay outside the gene matches. The CDR3 has 17 residues. The CDR3 DNA reads TGCGCCAGCAGCCAAGAGGGGGGACTAGCGAGGACAGATACGCAGTATTTT. This translates into CASSQEGGLARTDTQYF.

This sequence joins TRBV7-2 and TRBJ1-2, with TRBD1 matching 10 bases. J gave up 6 bases and V 5 bases, and 9 bases lay outside the gene matches. This CDR3 is built from 15 residues. CDR1 and CDR2 from the germline V gene are SGHTA and FQGNSA. This CDR3 reads CASSAWTGGWNGYTF. The CDR3 bases are TGTGCCAGCAGCGCATGGACAGGGGGTTGGAATGGCTACACCTTC.